A selection of T cell receptor beta chains follows, all from one sample in a study of healthy donors' naive CD4 and CD8 T cells. TCRdb recomputed calls from the reads with MiXCR, one row per CDR3 protein. The sample shows 150,000 to 200,000 distinct CDR3 sequences, around 74% of them seen only once. Sequenced sample: naive CD4+ and CD8+ T cells sorted from blood, pooled from several donors. The receptors were sampled from a pool of human donors in good health; the sample pools cells from several healthy donors. CDR3s include the opening cysteine and the closing phenylalanine or tryptophan. D genes are given only for firm matches. The size entry is marked missing in some rows and otherwise reads once, few, many or a size class.

>-|TRBJ2-5|-|12|TRBV12-3/TRBV12-4
CASSLAPPDQYF
TGTGCCAGCAGTTTAGCCCCTCCGGACCAGTACTTC
>-|TRBJ2-5|-|14|TRBV11-1
CASSLLRGQETQYF
TGTGCCAGCAGCCTCCTCAGGGGTCAAGAGACCCAGTACTTC
>-|TRBJ2-7|few|14|TRBV7-8
CASSLAETDYEQYF
TGTGCCAGCAGCTTGGCGGAGACGGACTACGAGCAGTACTTC
>TRBD1|TRBJ2-2|-|14|TRBV29-1
CSVDGTGRAGELFF
TGCAGCGTAGATGGGACAGGGAGGGCCGGGGAGCTGTTTTTT
>-|TRBJ2-6|once|14|TRBV30
CAWKQGAGANVLTF
TGTGCCTGGAAACAGGGAGCTGGGGCCAACGTCCTGACTTTC
>-|TRBJ1-1|few|18|TRBV6-1
CASSEVQKGWARGTEAFF
TGTGCCAGCAGTGAAGTGCAGAAGGGGTGGGCGCGAGGGACTGAAGCTTTCTTT
>TRBD1|TRBJ1-1|-|13|TRBV29-1
CSILYRGSTEAFF
TGCAGCATACTCTACAGGGGAAGCACTGAAGCTTTCTTT
>-|TRBJ2-7|-|11|TRBV12-3/TRBV12-4
CASSRDYEQYF
TGTGCCAGCAGTCGGGACTACGAGCAGTACTTC
>-|TRBJ1-1|-|13|TRBV6-5
CASTPSPGTEAFF
TGTGCCAGCACTCCGAGCCCGGGGACTGAAGCTTTCTTT
>TRBD2|TRBJ2-1|-|18|TRBV7-8
CASSLGLAGSYRYNEQFF
TGTGCCAGCAGCTTAGGTCTAGCGGGGAGTTATCGATACAATGAGCAGTTCTTC